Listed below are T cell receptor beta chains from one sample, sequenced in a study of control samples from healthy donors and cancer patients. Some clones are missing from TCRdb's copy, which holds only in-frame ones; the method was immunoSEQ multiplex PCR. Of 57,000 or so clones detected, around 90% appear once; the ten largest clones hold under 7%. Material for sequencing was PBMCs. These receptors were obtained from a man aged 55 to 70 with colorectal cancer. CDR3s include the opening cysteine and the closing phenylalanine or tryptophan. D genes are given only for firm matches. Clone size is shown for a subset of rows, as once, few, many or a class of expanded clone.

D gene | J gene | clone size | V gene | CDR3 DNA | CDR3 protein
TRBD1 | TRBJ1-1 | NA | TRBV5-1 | TGCGCCAGCAGCTTCCGGGACAGGGGGCTAGGAACTGAAGCTTTCTTT | CASSFRDRGLGTEAFF
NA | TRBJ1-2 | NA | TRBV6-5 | TGTGCCAGCAGGGACGGTATTTGGGATGGCTACACCTTC | CASRDGIWDGYTF
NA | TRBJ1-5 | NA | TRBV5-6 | TGTGCCAGCAGCTTGTTGGGGAATCAGCCCCAGCATTTT | CASSLLGNQPQHF
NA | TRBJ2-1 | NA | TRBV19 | TGTGCCAGTAGGAACGGGGGCAACAATGAGCAGTTCTTC | CASRNGGNNEQFF
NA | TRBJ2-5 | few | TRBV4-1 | TGCGCCAGCAGCCAAGATATAAGGGCCGCACCGGGGGAGACCCAGTACTTC | CASSQDIRAAPGETQYF
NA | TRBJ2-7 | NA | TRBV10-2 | TGCGCCAGCAGTGATTTTGTCAGGGTTCGGTACGAGCAGTACTTC | CASSDFVRVRYEQYF
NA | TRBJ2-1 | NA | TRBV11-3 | TGTGCCAGCAGCTTAGCGCGGGGAGTCAATGAGCAGTTCTTC | CASSLARGVNEQFF
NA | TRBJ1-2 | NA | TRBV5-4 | TGTGCCAGTGACGTGGGGGGCAGGAGGGGCTACACCTTC | CASDVGGRRGYTF
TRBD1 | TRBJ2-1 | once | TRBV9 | TGTGCCAGCAGCCTCCGGGACAGGGTCAATGAGCAGTTCTTC | CASSLRDRVNEQFF
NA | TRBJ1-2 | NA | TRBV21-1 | TGTGCCAGCAGCAAAGTGGGACAGGGGCAAAACTATGGCTACACCTTC | CASSKVGQGQNYGYTF
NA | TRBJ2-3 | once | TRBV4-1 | TGCGCCAGCAGCCAAGATTGGGACGGCACAGATACGCAGTATTTT | CASSQDWDGTDTQYF
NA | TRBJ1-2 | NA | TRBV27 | TGTGCCAGCAGTTTAATGTCAGGGGATCGGGGCTACACCTTC | CASSLMSGDRGYTF
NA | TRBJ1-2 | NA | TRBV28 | TGTGCCAGCAGTTTCGCCCCGGTCTATGGCTACACCTTC | CASSFAPVYGYTF
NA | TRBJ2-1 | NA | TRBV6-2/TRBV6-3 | TGTGCCAGCAGTTACCTAGGGGTGGCTGAGCAGTTCTTC | CASSYLGVAEQFF
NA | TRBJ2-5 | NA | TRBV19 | TGTGCCAGTGGCAGCCGGGGGGAGACCCAGTACTTC | CASGSRGETQYF
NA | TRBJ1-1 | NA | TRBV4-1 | TGCGCCAGCAGCCAAGACGGGGAGAACACTGAAGCTTTCTTT | CASSQDGENTEAFF
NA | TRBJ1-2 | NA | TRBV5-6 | TGTGCCAGCAGCTTGAGTATCAGCCATTATAACTATGGCTACACCTTC | CASSLSISHYNYGYTF
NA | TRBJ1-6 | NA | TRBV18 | TGTGCCAGCTCAGGGGCCCCATCGGGGAATTCACCCCTCCACTTT | CASSGAPSGNSPLHF
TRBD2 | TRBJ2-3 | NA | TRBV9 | TGTGCCAGCAGCCTCCGGGGACTAGCGTCTGATACGCAGTATTTT | CASSLRGLASDTQYF
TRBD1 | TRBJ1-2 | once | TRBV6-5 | TGTGCCAGCAGTCTAGGGCGGGACAGCTATGGCTACACCTTC | CASSLGRDSYGYTF
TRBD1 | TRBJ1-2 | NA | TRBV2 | TGTGCCAGCAGTGTCTTCGACAGGGCAGCTAACTATGGCTACACCTTC | CASSVFDRAANYGYTF
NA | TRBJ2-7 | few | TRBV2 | TGTGCCAGCACCGATAGCGTCTACGAGCAGTACTTC | CASTDSVYEQYF
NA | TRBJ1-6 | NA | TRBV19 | TGTGCCAGTGGAGAGACAGCGCTTAGATCACCCCTCCACTTT | CASGETALRSPLHF
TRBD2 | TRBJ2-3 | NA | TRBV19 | TGTGCCAGTAGTCGGACTAGCGGGTCCACAGATACGCAGTATTTT | CASSRTSGSTDTQYF
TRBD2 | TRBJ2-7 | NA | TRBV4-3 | TGCGCCAGCAGCCAAGCTAGCGGGGGGCCCGAACTACCCTACGAGCAGTACTTC | CASSQASGGPELPYEQYF
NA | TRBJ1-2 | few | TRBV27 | TGTGCCAGCAGTTTAGCCCAAAACTATGGCTACACCTTC | CASSLAQNYGYTF
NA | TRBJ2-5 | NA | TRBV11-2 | TGTGCCAGCAGCTTAGGGGGGGCAGGGGGAAGACAAGAGACCCAGTACTTC | CASSLGGAGGRQETQYF
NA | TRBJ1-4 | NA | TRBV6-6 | TGTGCCAGCAGTTCCCTCCTCCTGGGGTTTAATGAAAAACTGTTTTTT | CASSSLLLGFNEKLFF
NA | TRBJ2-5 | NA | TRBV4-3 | TGCGCCAGCAGCCGGCGTGGACAAGTGGAAGAGACCCAGTACTTC | CASSRRGQVEETQYF
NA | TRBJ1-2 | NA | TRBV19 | TGTGCCAGTACCATGATAAACGAAGCTAACTATGGCTACACCTTC | CASTMINEANYGYTF
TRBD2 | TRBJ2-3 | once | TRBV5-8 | TGTGCCAGCAGCAGGACCGGGACTAAAGGGAGGGATACGCAGTATTTT | CASSRTGTKGRDTQYF
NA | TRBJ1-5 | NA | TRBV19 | TGTGCCAGTAGTATTGTAGGGGGTAGCAATCAGCCCCAGCATTTT | CASSIVGGSNQPQHF
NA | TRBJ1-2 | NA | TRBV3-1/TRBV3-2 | TGTGCCAGCAGCCAAGCGGCAGGGGCGGGCTACACCTTC | CASSQAAGAGYTF
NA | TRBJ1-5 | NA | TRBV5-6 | TGTGCCAGCAGCTTCAGCCTAAATCAGCCCCAGCATTTT | CASSFSLNQPQHF
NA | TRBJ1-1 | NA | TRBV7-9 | TGTGCCAGCACCCCCGGCGGACTGAACACTGAAGCTTTCTTT | CASTPGGLNTEAFF
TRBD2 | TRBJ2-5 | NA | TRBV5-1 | TGCGCCAGCAGCTTGGTTGGAACGGGGGGGCCCGACGAGACCCAGTACTTC | CASSLVGTGGPDETQYF
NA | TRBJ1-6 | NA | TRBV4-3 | TGCGCCAGCAGCCAAGATCTATTATCACCCCTCCACTTT | CASSQDLLSPLHF
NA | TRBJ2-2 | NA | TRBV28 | TGTGCCAGCAGCGTTCAGAACACCGGGGAGCTGTTTTTT | CASSVQNTGELFF
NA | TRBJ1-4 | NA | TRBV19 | TGTGCCAGTAGTATTCCGTCCAGGAGCGCAACTAATGAAAAACTGTTTTTT | CASSIPSRSATNEKLFF
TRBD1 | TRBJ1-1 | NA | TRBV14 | TGTGCCAGCAGTATGCAGGGGGCGTTGGGCACTGAAGCTTTCTTT | CASSMQGALGTEAFF
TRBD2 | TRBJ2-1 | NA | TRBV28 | TGTGCCAGCAGTCCCTGGACTAGCGGGGGTTCTAAAGAGCAGTTCTTC | CASSPWTSGGSKEQFF
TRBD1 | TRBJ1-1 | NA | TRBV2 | TGTGCCAGCAGTGGGGACAGGGGGCAAAGCACTGAAGCTTTCTTT | CASSGDRGQSTEAFF
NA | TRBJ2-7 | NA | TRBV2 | TGTGCCAGCAGATCGGACGGCTCCTACGAGCAGTACTTC | CASRSDGSYEQYF
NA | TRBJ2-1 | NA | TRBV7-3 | TGTGCCAGCAGCCCCATGTACGCCAGCTCCTACAATGAGCAGTTCTTC | CASSPMYASSYNEQFF
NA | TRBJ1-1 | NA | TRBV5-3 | TGTGCCAGAAGCCATGACAGGAACACTGAAGCTTTCTTT | CARSHDRNTEAFF
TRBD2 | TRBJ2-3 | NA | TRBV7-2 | TGTGCCAGCAGCTCCGGCGGCGGGGGGGGAAATACGCAGTATTTT | CASSSGGGGGNTQYF
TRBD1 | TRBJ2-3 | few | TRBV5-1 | TGCGCCAGCAGCCGACAACCACAGGGGAGCACAGATACGCAGTATTTT | CASSRQPQGSTDTQYF
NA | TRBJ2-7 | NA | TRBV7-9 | TGTGCCAGCAGCACCCCGGGCAGGGTCTCCTACGAGCAGTACTTC | CASSTPGRVSYEQYF
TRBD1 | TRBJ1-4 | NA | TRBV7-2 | TGTGCCAGCAGCTTAAGAGGGGGCGCGGGGTATGAAAAACTGTTTTTT | CASSLRGGAGYEKLFF
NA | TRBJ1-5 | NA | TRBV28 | TGTGCCAGCAGTTTAGGGCGGAGCAATCAGCCCCAGCATTTT | CASSLGRSNQPQHF
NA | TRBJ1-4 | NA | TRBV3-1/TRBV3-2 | TGTGCCAGCAGCCACTCCGGGGGTGAGAATGAAAAACTGTTTTTT | CASSHSGGENEKLFF
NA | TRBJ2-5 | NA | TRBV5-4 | TGTGCCAGCAGCTTCGGCCGACAAGAGACCCAGTACTTC | CASSFGRQETQYF
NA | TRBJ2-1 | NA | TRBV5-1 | TGCGCCAGCAGCCTCCTAGGGACTTCACTAAGCTACAATGAGCAGTTCTTC | CASSLLGTSLSYNEQFF